The 18 T cell receptor beta chains below were found in one sample sequenced in a study of OX40 agonist ivuxolimab in advanced cancers. Library construction relied on the immunoSEQ multiplex PCR assay. The table comes from immuneACCESS by way of TCRdb, which keeps in-frame sequences with V and J called. Part of the clones is missing from these tables; in studies checked, under half for an unresolved V gene and the rest for unknown reasons. The sample table records 48,000 or so clones; around 94% of these occur just once. The top ten clones comprise more than 10% of the sample. Sequencing was performed on CD4+ or CD8+ T cells sorted from blood, taken in a trial of the OX40 agonist ivuxolimab. The receptors shown here come from an adult with an advanced solid tumor such as melanoma, head and neck, liver or kidney cancer.

V gene TRBV2 combines with J gene TRBJ2-3, with D maybe TRBD1 (6 bases). The CDR3 sequence is 15 residues long. The V gene's germline CDR1 is SNHLY and CDR2 FYNNEI. V dropped 7 bases and J dropped 3 bases, with 17 bases sitting between them. CDR3 protein: CASKEIRTGTDTQYF. CDR3 bases: TGTGCCAGCAAAGAAATAAGAACAGGGACAGATACGCAGTATTTT. Full variable domain (missing parts from reference TRBV2 and TRBJ2-3): EPEVTQTPSHQVTQMGQEVILRCVPISNHLYFYWYRQILGQKVEFLVSFYNNEISEKSEIFDDQFSVERPDGSNFTLKIRSTKLEDSAMYFCASKEIRTGTDTQYFGPGTRLTVL.

The J gene is TRBJ1-3, the V gene TRBV28, with no clear D. Germline values: CDR1 MDHEN, CDR2 SYDVKM. The CDR3 runs 19 residues. Trimming cost V 8 bases and J 1 base, with 27 bases left between them. CDR3 loop: CASRYPARATDRSGNTIYF. The CDR3 DNA follows: TGTGCCAGCCGTTACCCAGCGCGGGCTACGGATCGTTCTGGAAACACCATATATTTT. Supplemented by reference TRBV28 and TRBJ1-3, the full variable domain reads DVKVTQSSRYLVKRTGEKVFLECVQDMDHENMFWYRQDPGLGLRLIYFSYDVKMKEKGDIPEGYSVSREKKERFSLILESASTNQTSMYLCASRYPARATDRSGNTIYFGEGSWLTVV.

The chain uses TRBV11-2 and TRBJ2-5; 8 nucleotides line up with TRBD1. This CDR3 contains 14 residues. Germline assignment: CDR1 SGHAT and CDR2 FQNNGV. The junction had 2 bases not matched to a gene; V was cut back by 2 bases and J by 3 bases. DNA of the CDR3: TGTGCCAGCAGCTTAACAGGGGGTAAAGAGACCCAGTACTTC. It encodes CASSLTGGKETQYF. The whole variable domain, filled in from reference TRBV11-2 and TRBJ2-5, reads EAGVAQSPRYKIIEKRQSVAFWCNPISGHATLYWYQQILGQGPKLLIQFQNNGVVDDSQLPKDRFSAERLKGVDSTLKIQPAKLEDSAVYLCASSLTGGKETQYFGPGTRLLVL.

The rearrangement joins TRBV19 to TRBJ2-1; TRBD1 agrees at 7 bases. The CDR3 loop spans 15 amino acids. Germline lookup yields CDR1 LNHDA and CDR2 SQIVND (reference sequence). J was trimmed by 0 bases and V by 5 bases; bases with no gene match: 4. The CDR3 loop reads CASSPWTGSYNEQFF. The CDR3 coding sequence is TGTGCCAGTAGTCCCTGGACAGGCTCCTACAATGAGCAGTTCTTC.

This clone was recorded once. CDR3 loop: CASSQDFASHRDTQYF. The CDR3 nucleotides are TGCGCCAGCAGCCAAGATTTCGCCTCCCACAGAGATACGCAGTATTTT. The chain uses TRBV4-3 and TRBJ2-3; no definite D call. Germline V CDR1 and CDR2: LGHNA, YSLEER. This CDR3 is 16 amino acids long. V was trimmed by 0 bases and J by 5 bases, leaving 15 bases between them.

V gene TRBV4-1 combines with J gene TRBJ2-7; 11 bases map to TRBD2. The trim removed 0 bases at V and 4 bases at J, leaving 2 bases unmatched. The CDR3 runs to 15 residues. Germline CDR1 is MGHRA and CDR2 is YSYEKL. CDR3 in DNA: TGCGCCAGCAGCCAAGAGGCTAGCGGGAGGTACGAGCAGTACTTC. Encoded protein: CASSQEASGRYEQYF.

This chain links TRBV4-1 with TRBJ2-7; TRBD2 aligns across 9 bases. Germline lookup yields CDR1 MGHRA and CDR2 YSYEKL. The V and J ends lost 6 bases and 0 bases, in that order; junction bases with no gene match: 3. The CDR3 totals 14 residues. The CDR3 nucleotides read TGCGCCAGCAGTGAGCGGGAGGTCTCCTACGAGCAGTACTTC. This codes for CASSEREVSYEQYF.

This chain joins TRBV18 and TRBJ2-3, with TRBD2 matching over 11 bases. The germline V gene has CDR1 KGHSH and CDR2 LQKENI. CDR3 length equals 15 residues. V shed 3 bases, J shed 5 bases, and the junction held 4 bases outside the gene matches. The CDR3 protein is CASSPTSGAGDTQYF. Here the CDR3 DNA reads TGTGCCAGCTCACCGACTAGCGGGGCGGGAGATACGCAGTATTTT.

The chain carries TRBV19 and TRBJ2-2; D ambiguous. Trimming stripped 2 bases from V and 1 base from J, with 11 bases between. Looked up from germline, CDR1 is LNHDA and CDR2 is SQIVND (reference sequence). This CDR3 is 16 amino acids long. CDR3 protein: CASSISRYLNTGELFF. The CDR3 DNA reads TGTGCCAGTAGTATATCCAGATACCTGAACACCGGGGAGCTGTTTTTT.

The rearrangement links TRBV5-8 to TRBJ2-1, with 8 positions matching TRBD2. The CDR3 loop spans 15 amino acids. V shed 4 bases and J 3 bases; nucleotides not matched to a gene: 6. In germline, CDR1 is SGHTS, CDR2 YDEGEE. Here the CDR3 DNA reads TGTGCCAGCAGCCAGGGACTAGACCTCTACAATGAGCAGTTCTTC. Its protein is CASSQGLDLYNEQFF.

The chain links TRBV28 to TRBJ1-5; D is unresolved. The CDR3 extends over 12 amino acids. Between the trimmed V and J ends, which lost 0 bases and 9 bases, there was a span of 6 bases. Germline CDR1 and CDR2: MDHEN and SYDVKM. The CDR3 coding sequence is TGTGCCAGCAGTTTATGGGGGAGGCCCCAGCATTTT. It codes for CASSLWGRPQHF.

This sequence joins TRBV6-1 and TRBJ2-1; TRBD1 might be the D (6 bases). This CDR3 spans 14 amino acids. Germline lookup yields CDR1 MNHNS and CDR2 SASEGT. Trimming cost V 6 bases and J 1 base, with 10 bases left between them. The CDR3 region has the DNA TGTGCCAGCAGGTCGACAGGTTCCTACAATGAGCAGTTCTTC. It codes for CASRSTGSYNEQFF.

This chain links TRBV6-5 with TRBJ2-7; D ambiguous. Germline assignment: CDR1 MNHEY and CDR2 SVGAGI. The CDR3 length is 11 residues. V lost 3 bases and J 5 bases, leaving 5 bases between the germline ends. The CDR3 region is CASSYIDEQYF. The CDR3 bases are TGTGCCAGCAGTTATATTGACGAGCAGTACTTC.

J is TRBJ2-1 and V is TRBV7-9, with 7 bases that match TRBD2. V was pared by 5 bases and J by 9 bases, with 7 bases of the junction left unmatched. Germline CDR1 is SEHNR and CDR2 is FQNEAQ (reference sequence). The CDR3 is 13 amino acids. For the CDR3, the DNA is TGTGCCAGCAGCGGTGGGACTACGAGTGAGCAGTTCTTC. Protein product: CASSGGTTSEQFF.

This sequence joins TRBV4-1 and TRBJ2-7; tentative D call: TRBD2 (8 bases). This CDR3 contains 15 residues. V lost 0 bases to trimming and J lost 5 bases, with 14 bases between them. Germline V CDR1 and CDR2: MGHRA, YSYEKL. Here the CDR3 DNA reads TGCGCCAGCAGCCAAGATTCGGGAGGGGGCAACGAGCAGTACTTC. It translates to CASSQDSGGGNEQYF.

J is TRBJ2-5 and V is TRBV27; 9 bases agree with TRBD2. CDR1 is MNHEY, CDR2 SMNVEV, per germline (reference sequence). Trimming removed 7 bases from V and 4 bases from J; junction bases left unmatched: 10. This CDR3 comprises 15 residues. CDR3 DNA sequence: TGTGCCAGCATTGAGTGGCGGGAGGGTCGAGAGACCCAGTACTTC. Its translation is CASIEWREGRETQYF.

V and J are TRBV4-2 and TRBJ2-3; 12 bases agree with TRBD2. Germline V gene lookup returns CDR1 LGHNA and CDR2 YNFKEQ. CDR3 size: 15 residues. The junction had 12 bases not matched to a gene; V was cut back by 6 bases and J by 11 bases. As DNA, the CDR3 is TGTGCCAGCAGTTCTCGACTAGCGGGAGATGAAGGGCAGTATTTT. This codes for CASSSRLAGDEGQYF.

V is TRBV9 and J is TRBJ2-1; 9 bases align to TRBD2. Germline CDR1 SGDLS, CDR2 YYNGEE. CDR3 length: 16 amino acids. The ends lost 4 bases at V and 4 bases at J; junction bases unmatched: 9. This chain's CDR3 is CASSPGGGRGYNEQFF. The DNA of the CDR3 is TGTGCCAGCAGCCCAGGCGGCGGGAGGGGATACAATGAGCAGTTCTTC.